These T cell receptor beta chains were read from a single sample in a study of CD8 T cells in ankylosing spondylitis. Each CDR3 protein is one row after TCRdb ran MiXCR on the 5' RACE reads. The sample shows under 400,000 distinct CDR3 sequences, approximately 10% of them seen only once. Sequenced input: blood, either unsorted or a sorted T cell fraction (not recorded which). These receptors all stem from a female donor with ankylosing spondylitis or in good health (not recorded which). The CDR3 runs from the conserved cysteine through the conserved F or W. The order of the fields is V gene, D gene, clone size, J gene, CDR3 protein, CDR3 DNA. D genes are given only for firm matches. Not every row has a clone size; where given, it reads once, few, many or a size class.

TRBV24-1	TRBD1	few	TRBJ2-1	CATSDLGSGTGSNNEQFF	TGTGCCACCAGTGATTTGGGGTCGGGGACAGGGAGCAACAATGAGCAGTTCTTC
TRBV28	TRBD1	few	TRBJ2-5	CASSQTGQGETQYF	TGTGCCAGCAGTCAGACGGGACAGGGAGAGACCCAGTACTTC
TRBV7-9	-	-	TRBJ2-2	CASSFRGRRLNTGELFF	TGTGCCAGCAGCTTTAGGGGCCGAAGGTTGAACACCGGGGAGCTGTTTTTT
TRBV14	TRBD2	many	TRBJ2-1	CASSLLVAGFNEQFF	TGTGCCAGCAGCCTCCTGGTAGCGGGATTCAATGAGCAGTTCTTC
TRBV20-1	-	-	TRBJ2-2	CCARGERTRGTGELFF	TGCTGTGCTAGGGGGGAGAGGACAAGAGGGACCGGGGAGCTGTTTTTT
TRBV9	TRBD1	many	TRBJ1-4	CASSANPGQGVEKLFF	TGTGCCAGCAGCGCGAACCCGGGACAGGGTGTTGAAAAACTGTTTTTT
TRBV27	TRBD1	-	TRBJ1-5	CASSSAGTGARKPQHF	TGTGCCAGCAGTTCCGCCGGGACAGGGGCTCGAAAGCCCCAGCATTTT
TRBV6-1	TRBD1	many	TRBJ2-5	CASRSGGLKTQYF	TGTGCCAGCAGATCAGGGGGCTTAAAGACCCAGTACTTC
TRBV5-1	-	many	TRBJ2-7	CASGPIRDFRAYEQYF	TGCGCCAGCGGCCCAATTCGGGACTTCCGAGCCTACGAGCAGTACTTC
TRBV28	-	many	TRBJ2-7	CASSLISGKQYF	TGTGCCAGCAGTTTAATTAGCGGCAAGCAGTACTTC
TRBV12-3/TRBV12-4	-	many	TRBJ1-1	CASSLQGVKNTEAFF	TGTGCCAGCAGTTTACAGGGAGTGAAGAACACTGAAGCTTTCTTT
TRBV5-1	-	-	TRBJ2-5	CASSPGRVVETQYF	TGCGCCAGCAGCCCGGGAAGGGTCGTGGAGACCCAGTACTTC
TRBV20-1	TRBD2	-	TRBJ2-5	CSARPGGQETQYF	TGCAGTGCTAGACCGGGGGGCCAAGAGACCCAGTACTTC
TRBV7-2	TRBD1	many	TRBJ2-5	CASSLTGVRETQYF	TGCGCCAGCAGCCTGACAGGGGTACGAGAGACCCAGTACTTC
TRBV25-1	-	many	TRBJ2-2	CASSDFGPNTGELFF	TGTGCCAGCAGTGATTTCGGACCGAACACCGGGGAGCTGTTTTTT
TRBV12-3/TRBV12-4	-	many	TRBJ1-2	CASSLNEDYGYTF	TGTGCCAGCAGTTTAAATGAGGACTATGGCTACACCTTC
TRBV6-5	-	many	TRBJ1-2	CASSILSGASGYTF	TGTGCCAGCAGTATACTCTCGGGCGCGTCTGGCTACACCTTC
TRBV14	TRBD1	-	TRBJ1-2	CASSQGQGAGYGDTF	TGTGCCAGCAGCCAAGGACAGGGGGCCGGCTATGGCGACACCTTC
TRBV9	TRBD1	many	TRBJ2-1	CASSRVAGGVEQFF	TGTGCCAGCAGCCGAGTTGCAGGGGGCGTTGAGCAGTTCTTC
TRBV6-5	-	few	TRBJ2-5	CASSYHGVGETQYF	TGTGCCAGCAGTTACCATGGGGTGGGAGAGACCCAGTACTTC
TRBV5-1	-	-	TRBJ2-7	CASSRATLSYEQYF	TGCGCCAGCAGCCGAGCGACACTCTCCTACGAGCAGTACTTC
TRBV5-4	TRBD1	-	TRBJ2-1	CASSFYVPGQGRGGNEQFF	TGTGCCAGCAGCTTCTACGTCCCGGGACAGGGGAGGGGTGGGAATGAGCAGTTCTTC
TRBV4-3	-	-	TRBJ1-1	CASSQDRAPVFGTEAFF	TGCGCCAGCAGCCAAGATCGGGCCCCTGTGTTCGGCACTGAAGCTTTCTTT
TRBV20-1	TRBD1	many	TRBJ1-3	CSAPTGGAGNTIYF	TGCAGTGCGCCGACAGGGGGGGCTGGAAACACCATATATTTT
TRBV5-1	-	many	TRBJ1-1	CASSLAADNTEAFF	TGCGCCAGCAGCTTGGCCGCGGACAACACTGAAGCTTTCTTT
TRBV9	-	many	TRBJ1-6	CASSPERQLGSVNSPLHF	TGTGCCAGCAGCCCAGAGAGACAACTAGGGTCTGTTAATTCACCCCTCCACTTT
TRBV29-1	-	many	TRBJ1-4	CSVGEFGEKLFF	TGCAGCGTTGGTGAATTTGGTGAAAAACTGTTTTTT
TRBV29-1	TRBD2	many	TRBJ2-1	CSVGPGLARFGEQFF	TGCAGCGTTGGCCCGGGACTAGCTCGTTTCGGTGAGCAGTTCTTC